This T cell receptor (beta chain) was sequenced during a study of T cell repertoires in cytomegalovirus infection. Study in general: Indications of both CMV infection and matching HLA type were provided by public TCR beta signatures. Study-level findings and limits: CMV carriers having the relevant HLA were flagged by cumulative public TCR beta family frequency. The ex vivo response showed dominance by HLA-C-restricted CMV-specific TCR beta clonotypes.

On this clonotype itself: Its antigen remains unidentified.

The V end lost 6 bases, the J end lost 4 bases, and 21 bases lay between the germline ends. The CDR3 extends over 16 amino acids. Germline CDR1 reads MNHEY; CDR2 reads SVGEGT. TCRdb passed the reads through MiXCR, listing each CDR3 protein once. Of about 890,000 distinct CDR3 sequences in the sample, around 30% are singletons; the top ten hold over 13%. The rearrangement joins TRBV6-2 or TRBV6-3 to TRBJ2-5; weak D call: TRBD2 (7 bases). This specimen consisted of cultured CD8+ T cells from PBMCs, obtained from culture after CMV antigen stimulation. This TCR derives from a human donor in good health (CMV status not recorded). Some clones in this sample may be carry-over from other donors' samples. CDR3 region: CASRTHGGGAGETQYF. The CDR3 DNA reads as TGTGCCAGCAGGACCCACGGAGGGGGGGCAGGAGAGACCCAGTACTTC.